This passage covers 17 T cell receptor beta chains from one sample sequenced in a study of T cell clonality in common variable immunodeficiency. The method was immunoSEQ multiplex PCR; TCRdb's version includes in-frame clones alone and lacks a portion of them. The sample yields about 35,000 clones, without any singletons. The sequencing input was peripheral blood mononuclear cells. These receptors all come from a person between 18 and 70 years old in good health.

This clone was seen at least ten times. The sequence runs out 3 residues before the end of the CDR3; the remainder is reconstructed from the germline J gene. The chain is built from TRBV18 and TRBJ1-5; a weak D match, TRBD1 (6 bases). The V gene's germline CDR1 is KGHSH and CDR2 LQKENI. Trimming took 2 bases from V and 1 from J, leaving 6 bases between them. The CDR3 is 14 residues long. The CDR3 here is CASSPDRSNQPQHF. CDR3 DNA (partial): TGTGCCAGCTCACCAGACAGGAGCAATCAGCCC.

There are many counts of this clone. The read falls 3 residues short of the CDR3 end, and the missing part is taken from the germline J gene. This chain links TRBV7-2 with TRBJ2-5; D possibly corresponds to TRBD1 (5 bases). This CDR3 spans 15 amino acids. V gave up 4 bases and J gave up 2 bases, with 14 bases separating them. Germline assignment: CDR1 SGHTA and CDR2 FQGNSA. Partial CDR3 DNA: TGTGCCAGCAGCTCTAAGGGGTCAGGGCAAGAGACC. Its protein is CASSSKGSGQET. The whole CDR3 protein is CASSSKGSGQETQYF.

Comments on this clone: Germline is not matched at one junction end, which may reflect a read error. The read gets to within 3 residues of the CDR3 end, and the germline J gene fills in the rest. The rearrangement uses TRBV7-9 and TRBJ2-2, with 8 bases that match TRBD1. CDR3 length equals 13 residues. CDR1 and CDR2 from the germline V gene are SEHNR and FQNEAQ (reference sequence). Partial CDR3 DNA: TGTTCCAGCGGATCGGACAGGGCTGAAAAG. Translating gives CSSGSDRAEK. The full CDR3 protein reads CSSGSDRAEKLFF.

Many counts were recorded for this clone. The read finishes 3 residues shy of the CDR3 end, and the germline J gene is used to complete it. The sample contains more than one DNA sequence encoding this CDR3. The gene calls are TRBV2 and TRBJ2-3; no clear D gene. The CDR3 runs to 14 residues. Germline-derived CDR1 and CDR2 are SNHLY and FYNNEI. Trimming took 4 bases from V and 2 from J, leaving 10 bases between them. The DNA read from the CDR3 is TGTGCCAGCAGTGGGCGGCTAGTCACAGATACG. Protein: CASSGRLVTDT. The CDR3 as a whole reads CASSGRLVTDTQYF.

This clone came up many times. Read coverage stops 3 residues before the CDR3 terminus; the germline J gene supplies the remainder. The chain recombines TRBV6-2 or TRBV6-3 with TRBJ2-7; 11 positions agree with TRBD2. The J segment lost 2 bases and the V segment lost 8 bases, leaving 8 bases of the junction unmatched. The CDR3 is 15 residues long. Germline V gene data show CDR1 as MNHEY and CDR2 as SVGEGT. The sequenced part of the CDR3 DNA is TGTGCCAGCGCTCCCATTAGCGGGAGGGCCTACGAG. As protein: CASAPISGRAYE. In full, the CDR3 reads CASAPISGRAYEQYF.

This clone has ten or more counts. The CDR3 is cut off 3 residues early in the read; its end comes from the germline J gene. The V and J genes are TRBV4-2 and TRBJ2-2, with TRBD2 identical over 13 bases. CDR1 is LGHNA and CDR2 is YNFKEQ in the germline V gene. The CDR3 extends over 18 amino acids. Trimming removed 4 bases from V and 7 bases from J; junction bases left unmatched: 12. The part of the CDR3 DNA that was read is TGTGCCAGCAGCCCCCCCGGACTAGCGGGAGTTTGGGGCGGGGAG. It translates to CASSPPGLAGVWGGE. The complete CDR3 reads CASSPPGLAGVWGGELFF.

At least ten counts were recorded for this clone. The read falls 3 residues short of the CDR3 end, and the missing part is taken from the germline J gene. The chain joins TRBV4-1 to TRBJ2-7; 7 nucleotides line up with TRBD1. The V gene end was trimmed by 0 bases and the J gene end by 0 bases; junction bases not matched to a gene: 2. Germline-derived CDR1 and CDR2 are MGHRA and YSYEKL. This CDR3 has 15 residues. The DNA read from the CDR3 is TGCGCCAGCAGCCAAGAACAGGGGAGCTCCTACGAG. It specifies CASSQEQGSSYE. The full CDR3 is CASSQEQGSSYEQYF.

This clone was found many times. The read falls 3 residues short of the CDR3 end, and the missing part is taken from the germline J gene. V and J are TRBV14 and TRBJ2-1; perhaps TRBD2 as D (7 bases). The CDR3 covers 15 residues. Germline V lookup: CDR1 SGHDN, CDR2 FVKESK. V was clipped by 1 base and J by 4 bases, with 11 bases between them. The CDR3 bases that were read are TGTGCCAGCAGCCAAGTAGGGGGGGGTTACAATGAG. It codes for CASSQVGGGYNE. The whole CDR3 region reads CASSQVGGGYNEQFF.

At least ten counts were recorded for this clone. The CDR3 is CASSFNGRGSYEQYF. The CDR3 bases that were read are TGTGCCAGCAGCTTCAACGGGAGGGGTTCGTACGAG. The genes are TRBV5-6 and TRBJ2-7; 8 nucleotides align to TRBD2. The read ends 3 residues before the CDR3 terminus; that terminus is restored from the germline J gene. CDR3 length: 15 amino acids. Unmatched junction bases numbered 8, after V lost 2 bases and J lost 4 bases. Germline loops: CDR1 SGHDT, CDR2 YYEEEE.

This clone has at least ten counts. The read halts 3 residues ahead of the CDR3 end, with the missing end drawn from the germline J gene. The chain has TRBV5-8 and TRBJ2-7; D might be TRBD1 (6 bases). CDR3 size: 15 residues. V was clipped by 6 bases and J by 0 bases, with 16 bases between them. The V gene's germline CDR1 is SGHTS and CDR2 YDEGEE. The CDR3 bases that were read are TGTGCCAGCACCGTCGGACAGTCCAGCTCCTACGAG. This sequence encodes CASTVGQSSSYE. The whole CDR3 region reads CASTVGQSSSYEQYF. The whole variable domain, remainder taken from reference TRBV5-8 and TRBJ2-7, is EAGVTQSPTHLIKTRGQQATLRCSPISGHTSVYWYQQALGLGLQFLLWYDEGEERNRGNFPPRFSGRQFPNYSSELNVNALELEDSALYLCASTVGQSSSYEQYFGPGTRLTVT.

Note on this clone: Germline and junction disagree at one end, which may indicate a read error. The observed sequence ends 3 residues before the CDR3 terminus, with the missing tail filled in from the germline J gene. The rearrangement joins TRBV7-9 to TRBJ1-3; 12 nucleotides line up with TRBD1. Germline values: CDR1 SEHNR, CDR2 FQNEAQ (reference sequence). CDR3 length: 15 residues. CDR3 bases read: TGTTCCAGCAGACCGGGACAGGGGGCAGGAAACACC. This sequence encodes CSSRPGQGAGNT. The CDR3 in its entirety is CSSRPGQGAGNTIYF.

This clone showed up many times. The read ends 3 residues shy of where the CDR3 ends; the end is completed using the germline J gene. The V gene is TRBV5-1, the J gene TRBJ1-2; the D gene is possibly TRBD1 (6 bases). Germline V lookup: CDR1 SGHRS, CDR2 YFSETQ. The V end lost 5 bases, the J end lost 5 bases, and 10 bases lay between the germline ends. The CDR3 loop spans 12 amino acids. The chain's CDR3 is CASSFGQYGYTF. The covered CDR3 bases are TGCGCCAGCAGTTTCGGACAGTATGGC. The full variable domain, completed using reference TRBV5-1 and TRBJ1-2, is KAGVTQTPRYLIKTRGQQVTLSCSPISGHRSVSWYQQTPGQGLQFLFEYFSETQRNKGNFPGRFSGRQFSNSRSEMNVSTLELGDSALYLCASSFGQYGYTFGSGTRLTVV.

This clone has ten or more counts. The read is 3 residues too short to cover the CDR3 end, so that end is filled in from the germline J gene. This chain connects TRBV30 to TRBJ2-2, with 8 bases matching TRBD2. This CDR3 is 13 amino acids long. The germline V gene encodes CDR1 GTSNPN and CDR2 SVGIG (reference sequence). The CDR3 sequence: CAWRAGVGEKLFF. The part of the CDR3 DNA that was read is TGTGCCTGGAGAGCGGGGGTCGGTGAAAAG. Based on the CDR3 plus reference TRBV30 and TRBJ2-2, the full variable domain is SQTIHQWPATLVQPVGSPLSLECTVEGTSNPNLYWYRQAAGRGLQLLFYSVGIGQISSEVPQNLSASRPQDRQFILSSKKLLLSDSGFYLCAWRAGVGEKLFFGEGSRLTVL.

This clone showed up many times. The CDR3 end lies 3 residues beyond the end of the read and is filled in from the germline J gene. This sequence joins TRBV19 and TRBJ1-1, with D possibly being TRBD1 (5 bases). V gave up 6 bases and J gave up 0 bases, with 8 bases separating them. This CDR3 is 13 amino acids long. Per the germline V gene, CDR1 is LNHDA and CDR2 is SQIVND (reference sequence). The CDR3 sequence is CASSQTVNTEAFF. Partial CDR3 DNA: TGTGCCAGTAGCCAGACAGTGAACACTGAA.

Only a few counts were recorded for this clone. The CDR3 DNA, read in part, is TGTGCCAGCAGAATACAAGCGCAAGAGACG. Its translation is CASRIQAQET. The whole CDR3 protein reads CASRIQAQETQYF. The chain employs TRBV2 and TRBJ2-3, with unresolved D. Read coverage stops 3 residues before the CDR3 terminus; the germline J gene supplies the remainder. This CDR3 has 13 amino acids. CDR1 is SNHLY and CDR2 is FYNNEI in the germline V gene.

Comment on this clone: Read data end 3 residues before the CDR3 end; the end is taken from the germline J gene. The chain uses TRBV7-3 and TRBJ1-1; TRBD1 aligns across 8 bases. The length of the CDR3 is 15 residues. CDR1 is SGHTA and CDR2 is FQGTGA in the germline V gene. Incomplete CDR3 DNA: TGTGCCAGCAGCTTAGGACAGGGAAGTACAGATACG. It translates to CASSLGQGSTDT. The whole CDR3 sequence is CASSLGQGSTDTAFF.

This clone was seen repeatedly, ten times or more. The CDR3 end falls 3 residues outside the read, so it is completed with the germline J gene. The chain is built from TRBV18 and TRBJ2-7; maybe TRBD2 (6 bases). The CDR3 is 15 amino acids. The V end was cut by 3 bases, the J end by 2 bases, with 14 bases between. The germline CDR1 and CDR2 sequences are KGHSH and LQKENI. The covered CDR3 bases are TGTGCCAGCTCACCTCCCGGGGGTGCAGCCTACGAG. Protein sequence: CASSPPGGAAYE. The full CDR3 reads CASSPPGGAAYEQYF.